This TCR beta chain was identified in a study of CD8+CD57+ T cells in acquired aplastic anemia. To note about this clonotype: What it recognizes is unknown.

The TCR beta profiling, which covered VDJ combination and CDR3 sequence, was carried out using genomic DNA as the template. TCRdb itself ran the reads through MiXCR, one entry per CDR3 protein. The repertoire holds around 400,000 distinct CDR3 sequences, just under 70% seen once, with less than 4% in the top ten. The study, taken as a whole, reports: Patients shared some 30 CD8+ CDR3 sequences with controls.

The sequenced material came from sorted CD4+, CD8+, or CD8+CD57+ T cells (not recorded which) from PBMCs. The sequence came from a human donor in good health, serving as a control.

This chain's CDR3 is CASSESGRDPQHF. The CDR3 DNA reads TGTGCCAGCAGTGAAAGCGGTCGGGATCCCCAGCATTTT. J is TRBJ1-5 and V is TRBV2, with D hard to call. The CDR3 runs to 13 residues. V was trimmed by 2 bases and J by 10 bases, leaving 12 bases between them. Germline CDR1 reads SNHLY; CDR2 reads FYNNEI.